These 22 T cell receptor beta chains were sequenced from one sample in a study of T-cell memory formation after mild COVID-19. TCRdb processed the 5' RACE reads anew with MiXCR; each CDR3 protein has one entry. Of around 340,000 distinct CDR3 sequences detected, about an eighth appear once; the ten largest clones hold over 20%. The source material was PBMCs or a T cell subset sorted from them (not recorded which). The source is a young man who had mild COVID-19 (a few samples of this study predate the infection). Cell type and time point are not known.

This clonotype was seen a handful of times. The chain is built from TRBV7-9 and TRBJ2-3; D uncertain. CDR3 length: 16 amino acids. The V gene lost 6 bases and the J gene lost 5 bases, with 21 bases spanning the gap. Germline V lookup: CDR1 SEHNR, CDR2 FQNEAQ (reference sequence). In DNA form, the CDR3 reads TGTGCCAGCAGTCATAGGGTCTTGGTGGTTAGAGATACGCAGTATTTT. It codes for CASSHRVLVVRDTQYF.

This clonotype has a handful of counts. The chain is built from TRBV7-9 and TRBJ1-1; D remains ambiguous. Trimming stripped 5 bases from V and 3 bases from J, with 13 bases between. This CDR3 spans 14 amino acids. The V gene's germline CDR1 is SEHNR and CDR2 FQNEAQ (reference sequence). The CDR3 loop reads CASSLGIGDTEAFF. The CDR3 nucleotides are TGTGCCAGCAGCCTGGGTATTGGGGACACTGAAGCTTTCTTT.

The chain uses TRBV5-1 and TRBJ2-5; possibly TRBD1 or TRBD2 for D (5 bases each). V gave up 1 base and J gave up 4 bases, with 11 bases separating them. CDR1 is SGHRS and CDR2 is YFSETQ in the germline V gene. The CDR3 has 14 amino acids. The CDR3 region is CASSLPGPGETQYF. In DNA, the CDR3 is TGCGCCAGCAGCTTGCCGGGGCCGGGAGAGACCCAGTACTTC.

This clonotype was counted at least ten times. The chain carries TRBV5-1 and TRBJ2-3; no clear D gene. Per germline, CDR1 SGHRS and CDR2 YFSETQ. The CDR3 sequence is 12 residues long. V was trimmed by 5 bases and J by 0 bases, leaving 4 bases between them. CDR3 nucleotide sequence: TGCGCCAGCAGGTTCAGCACAGATACGCAGTATTTT. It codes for CASRFSTDTQYF. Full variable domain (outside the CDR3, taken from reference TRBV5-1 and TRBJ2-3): KAGVTQTPRYLIKTRGQQVTLSCSPISGHRSVSWYQQTPGQGLQFLFEYFSETQRNKGNFPGRFSGRQFSNSRSEMNVSTLELGDSALYLCASRFSTDTQYFGPGTRLTVL.

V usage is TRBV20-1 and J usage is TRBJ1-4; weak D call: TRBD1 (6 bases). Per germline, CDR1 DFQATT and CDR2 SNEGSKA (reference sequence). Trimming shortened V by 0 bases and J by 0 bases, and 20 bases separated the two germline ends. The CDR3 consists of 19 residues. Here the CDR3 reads CSARDLGIDKGATNEKLFF. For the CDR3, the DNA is TGCAGTGCTAGAGATCTTGGTATAGACAAGGGGGCAACTAATGAAAAACTGTTTTTT.

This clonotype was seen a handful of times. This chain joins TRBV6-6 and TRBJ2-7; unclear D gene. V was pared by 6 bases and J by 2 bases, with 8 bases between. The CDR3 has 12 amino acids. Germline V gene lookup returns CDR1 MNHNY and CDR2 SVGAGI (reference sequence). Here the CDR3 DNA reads TGTGCCAGCAGCCAAGGGACCTACGAGCAGTACTTC. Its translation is CASSQGTYEQYF.

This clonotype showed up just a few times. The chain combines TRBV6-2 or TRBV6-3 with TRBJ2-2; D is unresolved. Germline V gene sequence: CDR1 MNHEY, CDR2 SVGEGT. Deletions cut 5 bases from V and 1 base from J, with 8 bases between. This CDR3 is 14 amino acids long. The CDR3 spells CASSENWNTGELFF. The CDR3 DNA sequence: TGTGCCAGCAGTGAGAATTGGAACACCGGGGAGCTGTTTTTT.

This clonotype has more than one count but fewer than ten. The CDR3 nucleotides read TGTGCCAGCAGCCCCGACCTGAGGAATGAGCAGTTCTTC. Translating it yields CASSPDLRNEQFF. This chain joins TRBV7-2 and TRBJ2-1; D not certain. V was pared by 5 bases and J by 7 bases, with 12 bases between. CDR3 length: 13 amino acids. CDR1 and CDR2 (germline): SGHTA, FQGNSA.

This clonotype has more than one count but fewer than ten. This CDR3 reads CASRTPRQGAYTQYF. The DNA for the CDR3 is TGTGCCAGTAGAACCCCCCGGCAGGGGGCATATACGCAGTATTTT. The chain uses TRBV19 and TRBJ2-3; 8 positions agree with TRBD1. The V gene end was trimmed by 6 bases and the J gene end by 7 bases; junction bases not matched to a gene: 12. CDR1 and CDR2 from the germline V gene are LNHDA and SQIVND (reference sequence). This CDR3 spans 15 amino acids.

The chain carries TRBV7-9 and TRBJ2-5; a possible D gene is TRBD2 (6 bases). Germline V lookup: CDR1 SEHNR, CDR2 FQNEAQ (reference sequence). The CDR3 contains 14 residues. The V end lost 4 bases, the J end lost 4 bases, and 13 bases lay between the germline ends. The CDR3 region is CASSSVVGGETQYF. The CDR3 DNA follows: TGTGCCAGCAGCTCCGTTGTGGGGGGAGAGACCCAGTACTTC.

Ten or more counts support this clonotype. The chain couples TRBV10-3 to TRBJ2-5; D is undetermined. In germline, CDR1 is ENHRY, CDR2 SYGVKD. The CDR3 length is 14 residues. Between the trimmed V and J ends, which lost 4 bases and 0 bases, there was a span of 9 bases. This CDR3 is CAISGTANQETQYF. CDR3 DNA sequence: TGTGCCATCAGTGGAACAGCCAACCAAGAGACCCAGTACTTC.

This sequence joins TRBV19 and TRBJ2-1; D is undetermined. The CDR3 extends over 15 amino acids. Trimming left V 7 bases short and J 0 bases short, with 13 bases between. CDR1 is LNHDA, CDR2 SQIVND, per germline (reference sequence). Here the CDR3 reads CASTPWLGSYNEQFF. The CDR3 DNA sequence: TGTGCCAGTACTCCTTGGTTGGGCTCCTACAATGAGCAGTTCTTC.

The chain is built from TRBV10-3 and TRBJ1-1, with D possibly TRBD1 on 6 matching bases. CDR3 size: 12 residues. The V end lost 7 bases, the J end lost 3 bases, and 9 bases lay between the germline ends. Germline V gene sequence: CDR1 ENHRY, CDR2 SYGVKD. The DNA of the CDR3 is TGTGCCATCAAGGGGGGGGACACTGAAGCTTTCTTT. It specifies CAIKGGDTEAFF.

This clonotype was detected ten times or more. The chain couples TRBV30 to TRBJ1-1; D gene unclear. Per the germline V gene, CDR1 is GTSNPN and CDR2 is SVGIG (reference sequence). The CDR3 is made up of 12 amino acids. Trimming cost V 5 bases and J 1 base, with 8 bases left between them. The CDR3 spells CAWETGNTEAFF. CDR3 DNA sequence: TGTGCCTGGGAGACGGGGAACACTGAAGCTTTCTTT.

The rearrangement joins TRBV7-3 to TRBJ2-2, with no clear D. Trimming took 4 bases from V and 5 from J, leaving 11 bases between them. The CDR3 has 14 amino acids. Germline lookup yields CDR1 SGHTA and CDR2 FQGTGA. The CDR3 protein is CASSSGPLTGELFF. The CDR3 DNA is TGTGCCAGCAGCTCCGGGCCCCTGACCGGGGAGCTGTTTTTT.

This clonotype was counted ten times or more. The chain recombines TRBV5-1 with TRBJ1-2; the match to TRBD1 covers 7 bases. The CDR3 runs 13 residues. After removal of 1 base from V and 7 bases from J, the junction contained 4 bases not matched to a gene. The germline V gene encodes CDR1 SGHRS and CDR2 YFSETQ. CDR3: CASSLTGDTGYTF. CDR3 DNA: TGCGCCAGCAGCTTGACAGGGGATACTGGCTACACCTTC.

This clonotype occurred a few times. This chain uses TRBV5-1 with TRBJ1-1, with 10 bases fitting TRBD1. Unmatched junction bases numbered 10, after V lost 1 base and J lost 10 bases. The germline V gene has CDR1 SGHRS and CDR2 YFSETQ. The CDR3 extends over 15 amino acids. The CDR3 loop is CASSLTGTGALGAFF. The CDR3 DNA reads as TGCGCCAGCAGCTTGACCGGGACAGGGGCCCTGGGAGCTTTCTTT.

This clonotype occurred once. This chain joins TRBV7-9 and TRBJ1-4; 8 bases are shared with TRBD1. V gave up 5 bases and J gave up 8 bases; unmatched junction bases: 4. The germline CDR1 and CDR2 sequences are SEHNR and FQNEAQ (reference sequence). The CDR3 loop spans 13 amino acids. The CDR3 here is CASSVRDREKLFF. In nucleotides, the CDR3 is TGTGCCAGCAGCGTTCGGGACAGGGAAAAACTGTTTTTT. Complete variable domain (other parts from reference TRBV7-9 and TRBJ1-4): DTGVSQNPRHKITKRGQNVTFRCDPISEHNRLYWYRQTLGQGPEFLTYFQNEAQLEKSRLLSDRFSAERPKGSFSTLEIQRTEQGDSAMYLCASSVRDREKLFFGSGTQLSVL.

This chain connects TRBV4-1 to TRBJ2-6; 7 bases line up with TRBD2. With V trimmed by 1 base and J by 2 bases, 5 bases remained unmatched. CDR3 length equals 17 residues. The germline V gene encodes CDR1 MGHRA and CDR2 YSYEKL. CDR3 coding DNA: TGCGCCAGCAGCCAAGTCCCGGGGGGAACTGGGGCCAACGTCCTGACTTTC. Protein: CASSQVPGGTGANVLTF.

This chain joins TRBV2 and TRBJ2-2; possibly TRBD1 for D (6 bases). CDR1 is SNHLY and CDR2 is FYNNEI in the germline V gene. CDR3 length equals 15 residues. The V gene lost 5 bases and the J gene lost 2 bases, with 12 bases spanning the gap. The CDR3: CASSTDRINTGELFF. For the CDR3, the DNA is TGTGCCAGCAGTACCGACAGGATCAACACCGGGGAGCTGTTTTTT.

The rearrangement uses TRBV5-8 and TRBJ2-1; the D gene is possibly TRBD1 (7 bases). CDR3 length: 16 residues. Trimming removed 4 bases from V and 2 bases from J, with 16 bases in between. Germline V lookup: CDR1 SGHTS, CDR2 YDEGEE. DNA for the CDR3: TGTGCCAGCAGCAAATTCCAGGGGGGAACCTACAATGAGCAGTTCTTC. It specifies CASSKFQGGTYNEQFF.

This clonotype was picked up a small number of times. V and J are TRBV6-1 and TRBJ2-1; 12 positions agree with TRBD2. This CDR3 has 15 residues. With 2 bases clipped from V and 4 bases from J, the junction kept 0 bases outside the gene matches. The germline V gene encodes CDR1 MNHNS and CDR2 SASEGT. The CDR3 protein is CASSELAGGYNEQFF. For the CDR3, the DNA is TGTGCCAGCAGTGAACTAGCGGGGGGGTACAATGAGCAGTTCTTC.